A single TCR beta chain is shown here with its context. The length of the CDR3 is 15 residues. J gave up 0 bases and V 4 bases, and 4 bases lay outside the gene matches. The germline V gene has CDR1 SGHTA and CDR2 FQGTGA. The entry originates in a study of blood T cell repertoires in COVID-19. TCRdb keeps only in-frame clones here, not all; method: immunoSEQ multiplex PCR. Of under 250,000 clones in the sample, 80% were seen once. The clonotype comes from a man aged 25-40 years with acute COVID-19. V gene TRBV7-3 combines with J gene TRBJ1-1, with 8 bases lining up with TRBD1. Sequencing was performed on PBMCs or T cells enriched from blood (not recorded which). The CDR3, as DNA: TGTGCCAGCAGCTCCCGGACAGGGATGAACACTGAAGCTTTCTTT. Its protein is CASSSRTGMNTEAFF.